The next 8 T cell receptor beta chains were all read from a single sample in a study of blood T cell repertoires in COVID-19 (dated by TCRdb to the early 2020s). The library was prepared using the immunoSEQ multiplex PCR assay. Here the immuneACCESS table is served through TCRdb, limited to in-frame sequences with V and J called. Missing clones are a known gap in these copies; in checked studies unresolved V genes cover under half, and the rest lacks a known reason. This sample holds 300,000 or so clones; roughly 88% were observed only once. Of the sample, around 1.5% is held by the ten largest clones. The sample was peripheral blood. These receptors were taken from a woman aged 45-65 years with acute or convalescent COVID-19.

V is TRBV3-1 (or the pseudogene TRBV3-2) and J is TRBJ2-7, with 8 bases aligning to TRBD2. J gave up 2 bases and V 4 bases, and 7 bases lay outside the gene matches. This CDR3 contains 15 residues. Germline lookup yields CDR1 LGHDT and CDR2 YNNKEL (reference sequence). DNA of the CDR3: TGTGCCAGCAGCCTCCGACTAGCGCTTCCCTACGAGCAGTACTTC. Translating gives CASSLRLALPYEQYF.

The chain recombines TRBV15 with TRBJ1-1; 9 positions agree with TRBD1. The CDR3 has 19 amino acids. Germline CDR1 LNHNV, CDR2 YYDKDF (reference sequence). Trimming removed 3 bases from V and 1 base from J; junction bases left unmatched: 15. The CDR3 protein is CATSRSTPGQGPWNTEAFF. For the CDR3, the DNA is TGTGCCACCAGCAGGAGTACTCCGGGACAGGGCCCCTGGAACACTGAAGCTTTCTTT.

CDR3 region: CASTQPRVSARSYNEQFF. DNA of the CDR3: TGTGCCAGCACCCAGCCGCGGGTTAGCGCCCGATCCTACAATGAGCAGTTCTTC. The chain joins TRBV7-9 to TRBJ2-1, with D possibly TRBD2 on 5 matching bases. CDR3 length: 18 residues. Germline CDR1 SEHNR, CDR2 FQNEAQ (reference sequence). V lost 7 bases to trimming and J lost 1 base, with 23 bases between them.

V is TRBV19 and J is TRBJ2-1; D gene ambiguous. The germline CDR1 and CDR2 sequences are LNHDA and SQIVND (reference sequence). The V end was cut by 3 bases, the J end by 0 bases, with 9 bases between. This CDR3 comprises 15 residues. The chain's CDR3 is CASSIKQSSYNEQFF. The CDR3 nucleotides read TGTGCCAGTAGTATCAAACAGAGCTCCTACAATGAGCAGTTCTTC.

The rearrangement uses TRBV9 and TRBJ1-3; a possible D gene is TRBD1 (5 bases). Looked up from germline, CDR1 is SGDLS and CDR2 is YYNGEE. V was trimmed by 4 bases and J by 9 bases, leaving 23 bases between them. The CDR3 runs to 16 residues. This CDR3 reads CASSRSLQDRGATIYF. The CDR3 region has the DNA TGTGCCAGCAGCCGATCATTACAGGACCGTGGGGCCACCATATATTTT. Full variable domain (remainder filled in from reference TRBV9 and TRBJ1-3): DSGVTQTPKHLITATGQRVTLRCSPRSGDLSVYWYQQSLDQGLQFLIQYYNGEERAKGNILERFSAQQFPDLHSELNLSSLELGDSALYFCASSRSLQDRGATIYFGEGSWLTVV.

The chain has TRBV27 and TRBJ2-5; 8 bases match TRBD2. V shed 3 bases, J shed 2 bases, and the junction held 11 bases outside the gene matches. CDR1 and CDR2 (germline): MNHEY, SMNVEV (reference sequence). The CDR3 spans 17 residues. CDR3 in DNA: TGTGCCAGCAGTTTTTTAGGACCCGGGAGGGTTCAAGAGACCCAGTACTTC. It encodes CASSFLGPGRVQETQYF.

The chain couples TRBV30 to TRBJ2-2; weak D call: TRBD1 (6 bases). The CDR3 covers 17 residues. Germline assignment: CDR1 GTSNPN and CDR2 SVGIG (reference sequence). V lost 4 bases, J lost 2 bases, and 20 bases lay in between. The CDR3 DNA reads TGTGCCTGGATGGCCAGCTTAGACAGGCTAAACACCGGGGAGCTGTTTTTT. Its translation is CAWMASLDRLNTGELFF.

This chain uses TRBV7-3 with TRBJ2-2; D is perhaps TRBD1 (6 bases). Germline V gene lookup returns CDR1 SGHTA and CDR2 FQGTGA. This CDR3 is 15 amino acids long. V dropped 3 bases and J dropped 4 bases, with 12 bases sitting between them. The CDR3: CASSFRGGSTGELFF. CDR3 bases: TGTGCCAGCAGCTTTCGTGGGGGCAGCACCGGGGAGCTGTTTTTT.